Shown below are 26 T cell receptor beta chains from a single sample sequenced in a study of T-cell memory formation after mild COVID-19. TCRdb reprocessed the 5' RACE reads with MiXCR, giving one entry per CDR3 protein. The data show 300,000 to 400,000 distinct CDR3 sequences, around 27% seen once. Sequencing used PBMCs or a T cell subset sorted from them (not recorded which). All receptors derive from an adult woman who had mild COVID-19 (a few samples of this study predate the infection). Cell type and time point are not known.

This clonotype appeared a few times. The V and J genes are TRBV9 and TRBJ2-1; no clear D gene. The CDR3 contains 14 residues. Germline lookup yields CDR1 SGDLS and CDR2 YYNGEE. V lost 4 bases to trimming and J lost 3 bases, with 11 bases between them. CDR3 protein: CASSPDDNYNEQFF. In DNA, the CDR3 is TGTGCCAGCAGCCCGGACGATAACTACAATGAGCAGTTCTTC.

The chain recombines TRBV25-1 with TRBJ2-2, with 9 nucleotides matching TRBD1. The CDR3 runs 15 residues. CDR1 is MGHDK and CDR2 is SYGVNS in the germline V gene. The junction had 3 bases not matched to a gene; V was cut back by 1 base and J by 6 bases. CDR3 protein: CASSESGTGSGELFF. As DNA, the CDR3 is TGTGCCAGCAGTGAATCCGGGACAGGGTCCGGGGAGCTGTTTTTT. The variable domain in full, with the rest retrieved from reference TRBV25-1 and TRBJ2-2, is EADIYQTPRYLVIGTGKKITLECSQTMGHDKMYWYQQDPGMELHLIHYSYGVNSTEKGDLSSESTVSRIRTEHFPLTLESARPSHTSQYLCASSESGTGSGELFFGEGSRLTVL.

The chain joins TRBV6-5 to TRBJ2-3; 9 bases match TRBD2. Germline CDR1 MNHEY, CDR2 SVGAGI. Trimming took 1 base from V and 3 from J; bases not matched to a gene: 5. The length of the CDR3 is 16 residues. The CDR3 spells CASSYWGGRDTDTQYF. Written as DNA, the CDR3 is TGTGCCAGCAGTTACTGGGGCGGGAGGGATACAGATACGCAGTATTTT.

A few counts support this clonotype. This chain uses TRBV29-1 with TRBJ2-3, with D perhaps TRBD1 (6 bases). V dropped 5 bases and J dropped 4 bases, with 19 bases sitting between them. CDR3 length: 15 amino acids. From germline, CDR1 is SQVTM and CDR2 ANQGSEA. The CDR3: CSVNPGQRISDTQYF. Here the CDR3 DNA reads TGCAGCGTTAACCCGGGACAACGGATCTCAGATACGCAGTATTTT.

This clonotype was observed a few times. One end of the junction is discordant with germline, which a read error may explain. CDR3: CASSNSATGNYGYTF. The DNA of the CDR3 is TGTGCCAGCAGTAACTCTGCGACAGGGAACTATGGCTACACCTTC. This sequence joins TRBV6-2 or TRBV6-3 and TRBJ1-2; 7 bases fit TRBD1. This CDR3 spans 15 amino acids. Germline CDR1 and CDR2: MNHEY and SVGEGT.

This clonotype was observed a handful of times. The chain uses TRBV12-3 or TRBV12-4 and TRBJ2-3; 13 nucleotides line up with TRBD2. The CDR3 extends over 15 amino acids. The V gene end was trimmed by 5 bases and the J gene end by 5 bases; junction bases not matched to a gene: 4. CDR3 in DNA: TGTGCCAGCAGTGCAACTAGCGGGGGGGTAGATACGCAGTATTTT. Protein sequence: CASSATSGGVDTQYF.

The chain is built from TRBV5-6 and TRBJ1-2; D uncertain. Trimming removed 4 bases at V and 4 bases at J, with 17 bases between. The CDR3 spans 15 residues. Germline loops: CDR1 SGHDT, CDR2 YYEEEE. The CDR3 is CASSLSPPATYGYTF. CDR3 DNA sequence: TGTGCCAGCAGCCTATCCCCCCCAGCGACCTATGGCTACACCTTC.

This clonotype was observed a single time. This rearrangement joins TRBV7-2 to TRBJ1-5; D call uncertain. V was clipped by 5 bases and J by 5 bases, with 10 bases between them. The CDR3 has 13 amino acids. The V gene's germline CDR1 is SGHTA and CDR2 FQGNSA. CDR3 sequence: CASSRYRYQPQHF. CDR3 DNA: TGTGCCAGCAGCCGGTACAGATATCAGCCCCAGCATTTT. The variable domain in full, with the rest retrieved from reference TRBV7-2 and TRBJ1-5, is GAGVSQSPSNKVTEKGKDVELRCDPISGHTALYWYRQSLGQGLEFLIYFQGNSAPDKSGLPSDRFSAERTGGSVSTLTIQRTQQEDSAVYLCASSRYRYQPQHFGDGTRLSIL.

This clonotype was observed a handful of times. The chain has TRBV20-1 and TRBJ2-7; TRBD2 might be the D (6 bases). V dropped 1 base and J dropped 3 bases, with 13 bases sitting between them. Per the germline V gene, CDR1 is DFQATT and CDR2 is SNEGSKA (reference sequence). The CDR3 sequence is 14 residues long. The CDR3 reads CSARVAGSYYEQYF. In nucleotides, the CDR3 is TGCAGTGCTAGAGTTGCCGGGAGCTACTACGAGCAGTACTTC.

This CDR3 reads CASSQTPTNGELFF. CDR3 DNA: TGCGCCAGCAGCCAAACCCCGACGAACGGGGAGCTGTTTTTT. The chain combines TRBV5-1 with TRBJ2-2; D is ambiguous. This CDR3 is 14 amino acids long. Trimming removed 4 bases from V and 7 bases from J, with 14 bases in between. Germline-derived CDR1 and CDR2 are SGHRS and YFSETQ.

This sequence joins TRBV6-5 and TRBJ2-3, with 11 nucleotides matching TRBD1. V gave up 8 bases and J gave up 4 bases; unmatched junction bases: 5. The CDR3 has 14 residues. Germline V gives CDR1 MNHEY, CDR2 SVGAGI. This CDR3 reads CASSDRGRSDTQYF. CDR3 nucleotide sequence: TGTGCCAGCTCGGACAGGGGGCGGTCAGATACGCAGTATTTT.

This clonotype turned up a few times. The chain recombines TRBV5-1 with TRBJ2-3; 9 bases align to TRBD2. The J segment lost 5 bases and the V segment lost 3 bases, leaving 4 bases of the junction unmatched. The germline V gene has CDR1 SGHRS and CDR2 YFSETQ. The CDR3 is 14 residues long. This CDR3 is CASSSIAGVDTQYF. DNA for the CDR3: TGCGCCAGCAGCTCCATAGCGGGAGTAGATACGCAGTATTTT.

The chain combines TRBV4-2 with TRBJ2-3; TRBD2 might be the D (5 bases). With 3 bases removed from V and 0 bases from J, the gap between germline ends came to 19 bases. This CDR3 contains 18 residues. The germline V gene encodes CDR1 LGHNA and CDR2 YNFKEQ. The CDR3 nucleotides read TGTGCCAGCAGCCATGCGAGGCAGACAAGCGGTAGCACAGATACGCAGTATTTT. Residues: CASSHARQTSGSTDTQYF.

CDR3 sequence: CASSWDPSGGTQYF. The CDR3 DNA follows: TGCGCCAGCAGCTGGGATCCTAGCGGGGGAACCCAGTACTTC. The rearrangement links TRBV5-1 to TRBJ2-5; 10 bases align to TRBD2. There are 14 residues in the CDR3. Germline V gene lookup returns CDR1 SGHRS and CDR2 YFSETQ. Losses at the gene ends were 3 bases for V and 8 bases for J; bases not matched to a gene: 7.

The rearrangement joins TRBV4-1 to TRBJ2-4; 8 nucleotides agree with TRBD1. CDR1 MGHRA and CDR2 YSYEKL come from the germline V gene. This CDR3 spans 16 amino acids. The trim removed 4 bases at V and 4 bases at J, leaving 9 bases unmatched. The CDR3 DNA reads TGCGCCAGCAGCCCAGGGACAGGCATTACTAAAAACATTCAGTACTTC. Translating it yields CASSPGTGITKNIQYF.

This clonotype was counted only a few times. V usage is TRBV7-6 and J usage is TRBJ2-3; D remains ambiguous. The germline V gene has CDR1 SGHVS and CDR2 FNYEAQ. The V end lost 0 bases, the J end lost 6 bases, and 13 bases lay between the germline ends. The CDR3 covers 15 residues. CDR3 in DNA: TGTGCCAGCAGCTTAGCCCCCGGGCAGGTGGATACGCAGTATTTT. Translated, it gives CASSLAPGQVDTQYF.

In this sample, this clonotype turned up a few times. CDR3 loop: CASSAQSAFSYEQYF. The DNA for the CDR3 is TGTGCCAGTAGTGCCCAGAGCGCTTTCTCCTACGAGCAGTACTTC. The chain uses TRBV19 and TRBJ2-7, with D unresolved. CDR1 and CDR2 (germline): LNHDA, SQIVND (reference sequence). The CDR3 spans 15 residues. V lost 5 bases and J 0 bases, leaving 14 bases between the germline ends.

The genes are TRBV27 and TRBJ2-2; 8 bases are a match to TRBD1. V shed 4 bases, J shed 6 bases, and the junction held 7 bases outside the gene matches. From germline, CDR1 is MNHEY and CDR2 SMNVEV (reference sequence). The CDR3 totals 15 residues. In nucleotides, the CDR3 is TGTGCCAGCAGTTCGCGGACAGGGCTCGCCGGGGAGCTGTTTTTT. This gives the protein CASSSRTGLAGELFF.

The chain uses TRBV7-8 and TRBJ2-1; 9 bases map to TRBD2. CDR1 SGHVS and CDR2 FQNEAQ come from the germline V gene. The trim removed 5 bases at V and 5 bases at J, leaving 10 bases unmatched. The CDR3 covers 16 residues. This chain's CDR3 is CASSRTPGLANNEQFF. The CDR3 DNA sequence: TGTGCCAGCAGCCGCACCCCGGGACTAGCTAACAATGAGCAGTTCTTC.

This clonotype has just a few counts. The rearrangement links TRBV7-3 to TRBJ2-2; 8 positions agree with TRBD2. The CDR3 runs 16 residues. Trimming cost V 2 bases and J 1 base; bases outside gene matches: 3. CDR1 and CDR2 (germline): SGHTA, FQGTGA. The CDR3 reads CASSLVTSGNTGELFF. DNA for the CDR3: TGTGCCAGCAGCTTAGTTACTAGCGGGAACACCGGGGAGCTGTTTTTT.

The chain recombines TRBV11-2 with TRBJ2-5, with 8 bases fitting TRBD2. CDR1 and CDR2 from the germline V gene are SGHAT and FQNNGV. V dropped 5 bases and J dropped 3; count of bases not matched to a gene: 14. The CDR3 is made up of 17 amino acids. CDR3 sequence reads: CASSPVSGTPMKETQYF. CDR3 nucleotides: TGTGCCAGCAGCCCTGTTAGCGGGACGCCGATGAAAGAGACCCAGTACTTC.

The chain links TRBV28 to TRBJ1-3, with TRBD1 matching over 9 bases. With 5 bases clipped from V and 7 bases from J, the junction kept 6 bases outside the gene matches. The CDR3 runs 14 residues. From germline, CDR1 is MDHEN and CDR2 SYDVKM. Written as DNA, the CDR3 is TGTGCCAGCAGTCCAGGACAGGGGCGCAACACCATATATTTT. This sequence encodes CASSPGQGRNTIYF.

This clonotype was counted only a few times. This chain joins TRBV5-5 and TRBJ1-5; possibly TRBD1 for D (6 bases). The length of the CDR3 is 14 residues. Germline CDR1 SGHKS, CDR2 YYEKEE (reference sequence). Trimming stripped 1 base from V and 6 bases from J, with 11 bases between. The CDR3 DNA sequence: TGTGCCAGCAGCTTGTGGAGGGGGGGTCAGCCCCAGCATTTT. Its protein is CASSLWRGGQPQHF. The whole variable domain, remainder taken from reference TRBV5-5 and TRBJ1-5, is DAGVTQSPTHLIKTRGQQVTLRCSPISGHKSVSWYQQVLGQGPQFIFQYYEKEERGRGNFPDRFSARQFPNYSSELNVNALLLGDSALYLCASSLWRGGQPQHFGDGTRLSIL.

The rearrangement uses TRBV24-1 and TRBJ2-3; the D is unclear. This CDR3 has 13 residues. V lost 3 bases, J lost 2 bases, and 5 bases lay in between. Per germline, CDR1 KGHDR and CDR2 SFDVKD. The CDR3 here is CATSDEDTDTQYF. Here the CDR3 DNA reads TGTGCCACCAGTGATGAGGACACAGATACGCAGTATTTT.

This clonotype has more than one count but fewer than ten. This chain links TRBV15 with TRBJ2-3; 9 positions match TRBD1. V lost 1 base, J lost 5 bases, and 4 bases stayed unmatched. This CDR3 is 15 amino acids long. The V gene's germline CDR1 is LNHNV and CDR2 YYDKDF (reference sequence). The CDR3, as DNA: TGTGCCACCAGCAGAGCAAACAGGGGGCAAGATACGCAGTATTTT. It is translated as CATSRANRGQDTQYF.

In its sample, this clonotype was seen many times. The V call is TRBV4-2, the J call TRBJ2-5, with 10 nucleotides matching TRBD2. This CDR3 has 15 amino acids. V gave up 2 bases and J gave up 2 bases; unmatched junction bases: 2. CDR1 LGHNA and CDR2 YNFKEQ come from the germline V gene. The CDR3, as DNA: TGTGCCAGCAGCCAAAATAGCGGGGGGCAAGAGACCCAGTACTTC. Translation gives CASSQNSGGQETQYF.